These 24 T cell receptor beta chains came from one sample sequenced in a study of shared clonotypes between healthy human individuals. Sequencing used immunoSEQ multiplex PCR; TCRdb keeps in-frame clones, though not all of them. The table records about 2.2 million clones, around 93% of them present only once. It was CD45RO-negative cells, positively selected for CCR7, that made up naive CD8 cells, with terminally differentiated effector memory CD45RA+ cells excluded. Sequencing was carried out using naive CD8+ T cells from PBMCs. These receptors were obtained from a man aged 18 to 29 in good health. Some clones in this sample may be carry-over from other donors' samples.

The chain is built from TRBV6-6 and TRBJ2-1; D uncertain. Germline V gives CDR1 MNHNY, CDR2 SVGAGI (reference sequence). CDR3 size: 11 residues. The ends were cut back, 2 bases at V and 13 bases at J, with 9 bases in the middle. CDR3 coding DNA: TGTGCCAGCAGTTACGGGAATTATCAGTTCTTC. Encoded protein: CASSYGNYQFF.

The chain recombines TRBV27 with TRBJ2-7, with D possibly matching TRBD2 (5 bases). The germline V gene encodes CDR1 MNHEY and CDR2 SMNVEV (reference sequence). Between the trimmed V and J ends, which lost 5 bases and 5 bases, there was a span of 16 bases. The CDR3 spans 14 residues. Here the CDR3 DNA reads TGTGCCAGCAGTGTTATTCGGGGAGACGACGAGCAGTACTTC. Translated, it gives CASSVIRGDDEQYF.

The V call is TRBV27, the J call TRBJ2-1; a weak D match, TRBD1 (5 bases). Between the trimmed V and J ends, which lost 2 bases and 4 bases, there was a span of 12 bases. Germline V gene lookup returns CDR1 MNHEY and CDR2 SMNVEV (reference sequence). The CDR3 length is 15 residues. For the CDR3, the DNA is TGTGCCAGCAGTTTAGATAATGGGGCTTACAATGAGCAGTTCTTC. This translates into CASSLDNGAYNEQFF.

The DNA for the CDR3 is TGTGCCAGCAGTGAGTTAGGGCTAGCGGGGCTTCAAGAGACCCAGTACTTC. This codes for CASSELGLAGLQETQYF. The chain joins TRBV6-1 to TRBJ2-5; TRBD2 matches at 9 bases. Germline CDR1 is MNHNS and CDR2 is SASEGT. The CDR3 loop spans 17 amino acids. Trimming cost V 3 bases and J 2 bases; bases outside gene matches: 10.

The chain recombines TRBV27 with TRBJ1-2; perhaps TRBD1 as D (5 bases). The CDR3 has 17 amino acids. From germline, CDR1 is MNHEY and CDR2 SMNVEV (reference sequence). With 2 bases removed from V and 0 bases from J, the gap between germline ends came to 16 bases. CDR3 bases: TGTGCCAGCAGTTTACGGTTGCGAGGGGACTCTAACTATGGCTACACCTTC. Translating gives CASSLRLRGDSNYGYTF.

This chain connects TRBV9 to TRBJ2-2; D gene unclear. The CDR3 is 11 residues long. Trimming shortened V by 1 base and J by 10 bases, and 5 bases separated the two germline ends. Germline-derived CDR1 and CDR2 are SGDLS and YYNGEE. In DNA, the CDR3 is TGTGCCAGCAGCGTAAGTTCGGAGCTGTTTTTT. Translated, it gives CASSVSSELFF.

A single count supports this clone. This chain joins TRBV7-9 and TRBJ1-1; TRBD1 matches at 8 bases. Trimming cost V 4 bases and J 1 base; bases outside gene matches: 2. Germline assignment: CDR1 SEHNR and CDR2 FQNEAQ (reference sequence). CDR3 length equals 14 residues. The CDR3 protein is CASSSTGENTEAFF. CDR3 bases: TGTGCCAGCAGCTCGACAGGGGAGAACACTGAAGCTTTCTTT. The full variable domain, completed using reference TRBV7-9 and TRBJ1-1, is DTGVSQNPRHKITKRGQNVTFRCDPISEHNRLYWYRQTLGQGPEFLTYFQNEAQLEKSRLLSDRFSAERPKGSFSTLEIQRTEQGDSAMYLCASSSTGENTEAFFGQGTRLTVV.

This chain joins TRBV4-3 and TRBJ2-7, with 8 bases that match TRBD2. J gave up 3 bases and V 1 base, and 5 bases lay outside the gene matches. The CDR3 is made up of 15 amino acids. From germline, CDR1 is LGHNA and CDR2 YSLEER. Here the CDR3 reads CASSQGPGGDYEQYF. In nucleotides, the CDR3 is TGCGCCAGCAGCCAAGGGCCGGGGGGGGACTACGAGCAGTACTTC.

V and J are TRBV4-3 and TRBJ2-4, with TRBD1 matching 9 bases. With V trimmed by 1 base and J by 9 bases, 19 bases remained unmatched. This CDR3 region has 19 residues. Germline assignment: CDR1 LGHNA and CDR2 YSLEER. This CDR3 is CASSQAPDPGQGLRSIQYF. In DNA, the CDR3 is TGCGCCAGCAGCCAAGCTCCAGACCCTGGACAGGGGTTAAGGAGCATTCAGTACTTC.

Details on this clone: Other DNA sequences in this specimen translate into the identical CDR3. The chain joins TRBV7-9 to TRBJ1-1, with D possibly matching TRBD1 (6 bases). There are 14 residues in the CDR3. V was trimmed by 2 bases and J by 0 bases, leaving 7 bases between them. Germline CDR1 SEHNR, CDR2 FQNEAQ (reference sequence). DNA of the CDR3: TGTGCCAGCAGCTTAAACAGGGTGAACACTGAAGCTTTCTTT. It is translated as CASSLNRVNTEAFF. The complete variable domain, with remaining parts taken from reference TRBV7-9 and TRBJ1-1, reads DTGVSQNPRHKITKRGQNVTFRCDPISEHNRLYWYRQTLGQGPEFLTYFQNEAQLEKSRLLSDRFSAERPKGSFSTLEIQRTEQGDSAMYLCASSLNRVNTEAFFGQGTRLTVV.

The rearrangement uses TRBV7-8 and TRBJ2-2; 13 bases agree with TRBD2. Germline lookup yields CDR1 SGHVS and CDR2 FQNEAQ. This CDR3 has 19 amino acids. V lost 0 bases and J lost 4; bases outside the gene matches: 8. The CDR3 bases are TGTGCCAGCAGCTTAGCGCTACTAGCGGGAGGGCCAAGCACCGGGGAGCTGTTTTTT. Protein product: CASSLALLAGGPSTGELFF.

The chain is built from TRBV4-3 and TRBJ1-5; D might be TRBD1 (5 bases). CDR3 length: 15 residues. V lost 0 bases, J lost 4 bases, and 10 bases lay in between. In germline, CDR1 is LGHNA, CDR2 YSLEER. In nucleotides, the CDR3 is TGCGCCAGCAGCCAAGATTTCAGGGAGAATCAGCCCCAGCATTTT. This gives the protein CASSQDFRENQPQHF.

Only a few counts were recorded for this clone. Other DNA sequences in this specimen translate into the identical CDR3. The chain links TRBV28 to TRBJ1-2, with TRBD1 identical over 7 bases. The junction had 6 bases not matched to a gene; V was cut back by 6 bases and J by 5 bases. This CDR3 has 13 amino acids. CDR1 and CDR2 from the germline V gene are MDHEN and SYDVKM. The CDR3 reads CASSPTGWYGYTF. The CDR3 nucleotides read TGTGCCAGCAGCCCGACAGGGTGGTATGGCTACACCTTC.

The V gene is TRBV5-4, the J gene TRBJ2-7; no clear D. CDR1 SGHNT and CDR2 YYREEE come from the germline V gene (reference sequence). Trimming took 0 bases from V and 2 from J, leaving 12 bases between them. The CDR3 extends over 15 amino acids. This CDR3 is CASSLEPTPAYEQYF. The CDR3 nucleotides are TGTGCCAGCAGCTTGGAGCCAACACCCGCCTACGAGCAGTACTTC.

CDR3 nucleotides: TGTGCCAGCAGTGAAAGGTTCTCCGGGAGCTCCTACAATGAGCAGTTCTTC. It is translated as CASSERFSGSSYNEQFF. This sequence joins TRBV2 and TRBJ2-1, with a weak D call TRBD2 (6 bases). The ends were cut back, 2 bases at V and 0 bases at J, with 14 bases in the middle. The germline CDR1 and CDR2 sequences are SNHLY and FYNNEI. This CDR3 is built from 17 residues.

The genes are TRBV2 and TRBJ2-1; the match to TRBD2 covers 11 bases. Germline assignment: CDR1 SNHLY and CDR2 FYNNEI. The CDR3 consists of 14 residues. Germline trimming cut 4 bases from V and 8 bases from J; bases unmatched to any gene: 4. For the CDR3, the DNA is TGTGCCAGCAGTGTACTAGCGGGAGTCTATGAGCAGTTCTTC. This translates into CASSVLAGVYEQFF.

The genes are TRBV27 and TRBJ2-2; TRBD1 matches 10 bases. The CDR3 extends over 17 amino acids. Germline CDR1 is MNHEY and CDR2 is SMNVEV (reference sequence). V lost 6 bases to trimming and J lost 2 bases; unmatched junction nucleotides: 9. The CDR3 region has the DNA TGTGCCAGCAGATTACTAAAGACAGGGGGCAACACCGGGGAGCTGTTTTTT. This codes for CASRLLKTGGNTGELFF.

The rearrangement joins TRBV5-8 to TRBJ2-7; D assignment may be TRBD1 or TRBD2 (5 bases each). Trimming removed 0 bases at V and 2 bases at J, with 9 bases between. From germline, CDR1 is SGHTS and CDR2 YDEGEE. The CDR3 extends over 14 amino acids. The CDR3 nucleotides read TGTGCCAGCAGCTTGGGGGGGTGGCCCTACGAGCAGTACTTC. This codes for CASSLGGWPYEQYF.

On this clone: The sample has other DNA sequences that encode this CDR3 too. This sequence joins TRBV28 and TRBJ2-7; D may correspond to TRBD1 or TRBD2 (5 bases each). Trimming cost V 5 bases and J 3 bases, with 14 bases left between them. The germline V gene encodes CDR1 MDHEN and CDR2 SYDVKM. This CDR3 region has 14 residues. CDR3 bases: TGTGCCAGCAGTCTACCGGGGCCGAACTACGAGCAGTACTTC. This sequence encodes CASSLPGPNYEQYF.

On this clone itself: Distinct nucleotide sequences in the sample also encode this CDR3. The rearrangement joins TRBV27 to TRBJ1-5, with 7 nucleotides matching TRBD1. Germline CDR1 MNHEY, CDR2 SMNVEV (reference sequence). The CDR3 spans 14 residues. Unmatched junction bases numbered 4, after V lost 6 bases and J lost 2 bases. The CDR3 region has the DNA TGTGCCAGCAGGCCTACAGGGGGCAATCAGCCCCAGCATTTT. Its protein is CASRPTGGNQPQHF.

CDR3 loop: CATIRGTEAFF. The CDR3 DNA follows: TGTGCCACTATAAGAGGGACTGAAGCTTTCTTT. The chain links TRBV28 to TRBJ1-1, with no clear D. V lost 10 bases to trimming and J lost 5 bases, with 11 bases between them. Germline values: CDR1 MDHEN, CDR2 SYDVKM. The CDR3 has 11 residues.

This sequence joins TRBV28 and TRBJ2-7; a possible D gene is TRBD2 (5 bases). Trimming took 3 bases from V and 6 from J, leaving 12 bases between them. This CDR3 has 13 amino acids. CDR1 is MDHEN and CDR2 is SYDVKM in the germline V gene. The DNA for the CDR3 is TGTGCCAGCAGTTTGTATGGCCGGGGCGAGCAGTACTTC. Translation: CASSLYGRGEQYF.

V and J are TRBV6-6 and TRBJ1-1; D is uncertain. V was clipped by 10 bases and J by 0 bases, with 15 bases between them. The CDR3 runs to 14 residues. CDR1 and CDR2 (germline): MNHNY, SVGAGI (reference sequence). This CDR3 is CATRVLQMNTEAFF. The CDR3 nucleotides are TGTGCCACCCGTGTCTTGCAGATGAACACTGAAGCTTTCTTT.

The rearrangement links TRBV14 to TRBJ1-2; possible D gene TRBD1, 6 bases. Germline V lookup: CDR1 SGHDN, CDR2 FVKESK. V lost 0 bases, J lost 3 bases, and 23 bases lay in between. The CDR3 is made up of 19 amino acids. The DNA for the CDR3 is TGTGCCAGCAGCCAAGAACCCCCCTGGGGAGGGGGAAAGGACTATGGCTACACCTTC. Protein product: CASSQEPPWGGGKDYGYTF.